Detailed here is one T cell receptor (beta chain). The data are from a study of blood T cell repertoires in COVID-19. Profiled with immunoSEQ multiplex PCR; TCRdb holds only in-frame clones, not every one. The sample has around 170,000 clones, around 89% seen once; the top ten hold roughly 3.7%. Sequencing was done on a sample of peripheral blood. This TCR came from a woman aged 25 to 39 with acute or convalescent COVID-19.

The CDR3 spells CASSEGRVSSYNSPLHF. CDR3 nucleotide sequence: TGCGCCAGCAGTGAGGGCAGGGTAAGCTCCTATAATTCACCCCTCCACTTT. The chain employs TRBV10-1 and TRBJ1-6; D is possibly TRBD1 (5 bases). This CDR3 is 17 amino acids long. Trimming shortened V by 2 bases and J by 0 bases, and 11 bases separated the two germline ends. CDR1 is WNHNN and CDR2 is SYGVQD in the germline V gene (reference sequence).